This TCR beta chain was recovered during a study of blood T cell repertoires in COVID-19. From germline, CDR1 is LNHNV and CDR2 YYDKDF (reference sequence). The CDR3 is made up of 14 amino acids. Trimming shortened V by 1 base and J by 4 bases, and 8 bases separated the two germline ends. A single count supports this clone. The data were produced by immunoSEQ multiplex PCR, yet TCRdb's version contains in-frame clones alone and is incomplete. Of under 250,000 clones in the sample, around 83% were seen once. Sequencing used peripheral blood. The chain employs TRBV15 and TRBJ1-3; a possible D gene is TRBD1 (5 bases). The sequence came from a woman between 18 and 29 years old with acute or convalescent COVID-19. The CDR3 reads CATSRAHRGNTIYF. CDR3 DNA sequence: TGTGCCACCAGCAGAGCTCACAGGGGAAACACCATATATTTT.